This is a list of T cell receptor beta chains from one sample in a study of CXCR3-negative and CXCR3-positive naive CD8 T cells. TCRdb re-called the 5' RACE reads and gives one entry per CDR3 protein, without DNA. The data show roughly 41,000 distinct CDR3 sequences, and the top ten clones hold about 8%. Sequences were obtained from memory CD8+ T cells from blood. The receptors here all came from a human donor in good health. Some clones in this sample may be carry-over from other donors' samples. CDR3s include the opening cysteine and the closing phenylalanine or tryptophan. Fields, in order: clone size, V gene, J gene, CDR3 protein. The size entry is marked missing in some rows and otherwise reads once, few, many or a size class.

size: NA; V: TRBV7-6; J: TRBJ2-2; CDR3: CASSLVSPGELFF
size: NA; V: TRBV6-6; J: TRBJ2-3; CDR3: CASRKAVLLTDTQYF
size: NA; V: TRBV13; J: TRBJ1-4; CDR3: CASSLGRGKLFF
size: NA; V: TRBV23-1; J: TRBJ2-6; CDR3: CASSQSGTVLLSGANVLTF
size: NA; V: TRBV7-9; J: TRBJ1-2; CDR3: CASSSRSSPIYGFTF
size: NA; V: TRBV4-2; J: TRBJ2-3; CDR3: CASSHPKGDSPTDTQYF
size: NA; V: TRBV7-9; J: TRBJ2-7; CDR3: CASSHRDNSYEQYF
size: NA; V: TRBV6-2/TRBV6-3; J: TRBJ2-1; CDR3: CAISGTSGSDEQFF
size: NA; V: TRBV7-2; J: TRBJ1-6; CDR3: CASSLVTDGNYNSPLHF
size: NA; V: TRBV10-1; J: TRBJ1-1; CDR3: CASSDPTGGNTEAFF
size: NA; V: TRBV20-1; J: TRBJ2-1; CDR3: CSASSPGGKYNEQFF
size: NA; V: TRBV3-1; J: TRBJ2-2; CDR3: CASSQVDGLNTGELFF
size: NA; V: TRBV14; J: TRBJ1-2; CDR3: CASSQDHRGLHYGYTF
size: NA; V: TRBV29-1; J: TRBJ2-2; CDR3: CSVDQGGTGELFF
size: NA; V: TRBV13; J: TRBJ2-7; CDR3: CASSPTTGTGSYEQYF
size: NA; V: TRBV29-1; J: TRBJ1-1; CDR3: CSVDGRNTEAFF
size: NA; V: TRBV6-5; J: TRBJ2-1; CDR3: CASSDRQGLSEQFF
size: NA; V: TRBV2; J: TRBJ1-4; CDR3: CASSEGTGVEKLFF
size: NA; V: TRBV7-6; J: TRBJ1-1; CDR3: CASSLSGGGNTEAFF
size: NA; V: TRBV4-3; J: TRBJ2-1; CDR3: CASSQEPAGTSGWNEQFF
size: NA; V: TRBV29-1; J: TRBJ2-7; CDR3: CSVFSVGEQYF
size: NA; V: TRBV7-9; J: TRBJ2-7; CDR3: CASSSGPGVSSHEQYF
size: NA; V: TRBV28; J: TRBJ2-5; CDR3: CASSFVGQDPRETQYF
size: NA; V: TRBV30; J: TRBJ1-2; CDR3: CAWSVLTGDAYGYTF
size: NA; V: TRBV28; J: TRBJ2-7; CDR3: CASSSNPGQIYEQYF
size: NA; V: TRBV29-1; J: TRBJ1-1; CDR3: CSVAFNTEAFF
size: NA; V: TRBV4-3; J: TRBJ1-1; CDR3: CASSQDRIVLSTEAFF
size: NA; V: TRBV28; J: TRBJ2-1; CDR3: CASRPDRYYNEQFF
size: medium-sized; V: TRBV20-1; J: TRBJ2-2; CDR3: CSALRGDTGELFF
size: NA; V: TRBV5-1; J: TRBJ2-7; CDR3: CASSFMVKGGGGDEQYF
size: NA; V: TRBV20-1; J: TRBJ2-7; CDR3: CSAREGVTYEQYF
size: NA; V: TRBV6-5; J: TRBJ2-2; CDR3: CASSYRGTGELFF
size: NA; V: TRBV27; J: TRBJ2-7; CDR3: CASISDRGEQYF
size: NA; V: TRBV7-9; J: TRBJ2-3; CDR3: CASSLAPGMGVVADTQYF
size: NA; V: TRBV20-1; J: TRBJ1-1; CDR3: CSAMDRGNTEAFF
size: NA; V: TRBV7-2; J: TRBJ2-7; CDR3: CASSPEGQVYEQYF
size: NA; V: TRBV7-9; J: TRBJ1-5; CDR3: CASSLALGRGSNQPQHF
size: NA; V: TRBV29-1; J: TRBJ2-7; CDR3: CSVDEGQDSSYEQYF
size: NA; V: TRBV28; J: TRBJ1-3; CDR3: CASSQDRGHGNTIYF
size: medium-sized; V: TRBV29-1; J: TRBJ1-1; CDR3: CSVEEGGTPEAFF
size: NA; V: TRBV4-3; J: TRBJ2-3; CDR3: CASSQVRGWGTDTQYF
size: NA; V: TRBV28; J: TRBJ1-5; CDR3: CASSFRGGKGPQHF
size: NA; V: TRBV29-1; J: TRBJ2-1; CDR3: CSVERLGRGVEEQFF
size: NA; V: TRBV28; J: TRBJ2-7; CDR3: CASSPVGGAYEKYF
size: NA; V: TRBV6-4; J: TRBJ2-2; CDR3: CASSAKGLDTGELFF
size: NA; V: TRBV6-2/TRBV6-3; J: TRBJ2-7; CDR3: CASSYPVPGGGATYEQYF
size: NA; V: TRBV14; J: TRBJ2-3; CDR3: CASSQVPGGDTQYF
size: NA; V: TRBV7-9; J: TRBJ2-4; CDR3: CASSFPSGVAKNIQYF
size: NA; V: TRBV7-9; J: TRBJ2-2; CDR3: CASSSYSFGPSGWELFF
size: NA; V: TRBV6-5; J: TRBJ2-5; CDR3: CASSYSIVDRAETQYF
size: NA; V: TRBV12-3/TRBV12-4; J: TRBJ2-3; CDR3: CASSHGTSGAEDTQYF
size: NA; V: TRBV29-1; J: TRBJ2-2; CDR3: CSVYTGVANTGELFF